This T cell receptor beta chain emerged from a study of beta chain features in type 1 diabetes. Regarding the study as a whole: TCRB CDR3 length was moderately but significantly reduced in all four CD4+ subsets of Type 1 diabetes patients. The study notes PCR might favor shorter templates equally in patients and controls.

This CDR3 comprises 14 residues. V lost 0 bases to trimming and J lost 3 bases, with 8 bases between them. Germline assignment: CDR1 SGHRS and CDR2 YFSETQ. Sequenced material consisted of expressed TCRB transcripts (all of the isolated RNA was reverse transcribed). Sequencing used immunoSEQ multiplex PCR; TCRdb keeps in-frame clones, though not all of them. The sample yields fewer than 350,000 clones, about 20% seen once. In regard to this clone: The antigen remains undetermined. Other DNA sequences from this sample encode an identical CDR3 as well.

This TCR was sampled from a young woman in good health. This chain joins TRBV5-1 and TRBJ2-3; TRBD2 is a possible D gene (5 bases). Sequences were obtained from naive CD4+ T cells from blood. CDR3 nucleotides: TGCGCCAGCAGCTTGGCCCCGGGGACAGATACGCAGTATTTT. Translation gives CASSLAPGTDTQYF.